The 32 T cell receptor beta chains below all came from one sample that was sequenced in a study of T cells in Graves' hyperthyroidism and ophthalmopathy. Amplification yielded TCR beta CDR3 regions, with RNA transcripts as the source. First-round RT-PCR of the TCR CDR3 relied on the HTBI primer set. TCRdb ran MiXCR on the multiplex PCR reads and lists one entry per CDR3 protein. The table includes approximately 490,000 distinct CDR3 sequences, around a fifth detected once. The specimen sequenced was blood. The source of these receptors is a woman between 70 and 85 years old with Graves' ophthalmopathy.

The chain is built from TRBV7-6 and TRBJ2-3; TRBD2 agrees at 7 bases. The CDR3 has 16 residues. V lost 4 bases to trimming and J lost 4 bases; unmatched junction nucleotides: 11. Germline CDR1 and CDR2: SGHVS and FNYEAQ. The CDR3 region is CASSSPSGGRADTQYF. The CDR3 nucleotides read TGTGCCAGCAGCTCCCCGAGCGGAGGGAGGGCAGATACGCAGTATTTT.

The table lists this clonotype with many counts. J is TRBJ1-3 and V is TRBV12-3 or TRBV12-4; D is possibly TRBD1 (5 bases). CDR3 length: 13 amino acids. The CDR3 nucleotides read TGTGCTACCGGGGGGAGCTCTGGAAACACCATATATTTT. Translation: CATGGSSGNTIYF.

This clonotype occurred many times. The chain has TRBV12-3 or TRBV12-4 and TRBJ1-1; the D is unclear. V lost 2 bases, J lost 4 bases, and 11 bases lay in between. This CDR3 is built from 14 residues. In nucleotides, the CDR3 is TGTGCCAGCAGTTTAACCCCCATCCTCACTGAAGCTTTCTTT. Translating gives CASSLTPILTEAFF.

This clonotype showed up just a few times. The junction shows a germline mismatch at one end, possibly a read error. The chain has TRBV5-1 and TRBJ2-5; D might be TRBD1 or TRBD2, each matching 5 bases. The CDR3 runs 14 residues. Germline CDR1 SGHRS, CDR2 YFSETQ. The CDR3 protein is CASSLGVIQETQYF. The CDR3 DNA sequence: TGCGCCAGCAGTTTGGGGGTGATCCAAGAGACCCAGTACTTC.

The genes are TRBV19 and TRBJ1-6; D possibly corresponds to TRBD1 (6 bases). The CDR3 sequence is 13 residues long. V was shortened by 5 bases and J by 9 bases, with 11 bases between the two germline ends. Germline-derived CDR1 and CDR2 are LNHDA and SQIVND (reference sequence). The CDR3 region is CASSPGGSSPLHF. Written as DNA, the CDR3 is TGTGCCAGTAGTCCTGGGGGCAGTTCACCCCTCCACTTT.

This clonotype was recorded at least ten times. This sequence joins TRBV2 and TRBJ2-1; D is unclear. Germline V CDR1 and CDR2: SNHLY, FYNNEI. Trimming removed 2 bases at V and 10 bases at J, with 6 bases between. The CDR3 is 11 residues long. The CDR3 DNA reads TGTGCCAGCAGTGAACATGGAGAGCAGTTCTTC. It translates to CASSEHGEQFF.

The chain combines TRBV7-2 with TRBJ2-5; D may be TRBD2 (5 bases). V was cut by 5 bases and J by 2 bases, with 18 bases left in between. Germline V gene sequence: CDR1 SGHTA, CDR2 FQGNSA. The CDR3 consists of 16 residues. CDR3: CASSLPPAEIQETQYF. In DNA, the CDR3 is TGTGCCAGCAGCCTGCCGCCAGCGGAGATACAAGAGACCCAGTACTTC. The full variable domain, with the rest looked up from reference TRBV7-2 and TRBJ2-5, is GAGVSQSPSNKVTEKGKDVELRCDPISGHTALYWYRQSLGQGLEFLIYFQGNSAPDKSGLPSDRFSAERTGGSVSTLTIQRTQQEDSAVYLCASSLPPAEIQETQYFGPGTRLLVL.

This clonotype was counted a few times. The DNA for the CDR3 is TGCAGTGCTAGTCCACCCGCTAGCGGATGGAATGAGCAGTTCTTC. It specifies CSASPPASGWNEQFF. The chain links TRBV20-1 to TRBJ2-1; 7 bases align to TRBD2. Germline assignment: CDR1 DFQATT and CDR2 SNEGSKA (reference sequence). This CDR3 spans 15 amino acids. V trimming: 3 bases; J trimming: 7 bases; junction bases outside the gene matches: 12.

This clonotype was picked up a small number of times. V and J are TRBV14 and TRBJ2-6, with D perhaps TRBD1 or TRBD2 (5 bases each). V lost 4 bases, J lost 0 bases, and 16 bases lay in between. The CDR3 is made up of 18 amino acids. Germline CDR1 SGHDN, CDR2 FVKESK. This CDR3 is CASSLEGRSSSGANVLTF. For the CDR3, the DNA is TGTGCCAGCAGCCTCGAGGGACGGTCGAGCTCTGGGGCCAACGTCCTGACTTTC.

The rearrangement links TRBV20-1 to TRBJ1-6; 8 nucleotides align to TRBD1. CDR3 length equals 13 residues. Per germline, CDR1 DFQATT and CDR2 SNEGSKA (reference sequence). V lost 6 bases and J lost 10; bases outside the gene matches: 8. CDR3 amino acids: CSAKTGVGSPLHF. CDR3 DNA sequence: TGCAGTGCCAAGACAGGGGTTGGATCACCCCTCCACTTT.

The table lists this clonotype with a few counts. This rearrangement joins TRBV5-5 to TRBJ1-2; D remains unclear. The length of the CDR3 is 12 residues. Germline assignment: CDR1 SGHKS and CDR2 YYEKEE (reference sequence). The ends were cut back, 0 bases at V and 3 bases at J, with 3 bases in the middle. The CDR3 sequence: CASSLAYYGYTF. CDR3 DNA sequence: TGTGCCAGCAGCTTGGCCTACTATGGCTACACCTTC.

This clonotype was seen repeatedly, ten times or more. CDR3 residues: CASSPEKSLPQHF. DNA of the CDR3: TGTGCCAGCTCACCGGAGAAAAGTCTACCCCAGCATTTT. This chain connects TRBV18 to TRBJ1-5; D remains unclear. Germline V lookup: CDR1 KGHSH, CDR2 LQKENI. This CDR3 is built from 13 residues. V lost 3 bases to trimming and J lost 10 bases, with 13 bases between them.

V gene TRBV6-1 combines with J gene TRBJ1-1; D may be TRBD1 (5 bases). CDR1 and CDR2 from the germline V gene are MNHNS and SASEGT. The CDR3 runs to 15 residues. V shed 6 bases and J shed 0 bases, with 14 bases lying between them. CDR3 amino acids: CASRPSGGLNTEAFF. Written as DNA, the CDR3 is TGTGCCAGCAGACCTTCGGGGGGTTTGAACACTGAAGCTTTCTTT.

This clonotype was recorded many times. The chain uses TRBV2 and TRBJ2-4, with a possible D match to TRBD2 (5 bases). V lost 5 bases and J lost 7, with 15 bases in between. Germline CDR1 is SNHLY and CDR2 is FYNNEI. The CDR3 extends over 14 amino acids. The CDR3 region is CASSPLRGRNIQYF. Written as DNA, the CDR3 is TGTGCCAGCAGTCCGTTGAGAGGGCGGAACATTCAGTACTTC.

The chain has TRBV20-1 and TRBJ2-3; 9 nucleotides align to TRBD2. The ends lost 6 bases at V and 6 bases at J; junction bases unmatched: 7. This CDR3 is built from 13 residues. From germline, CDR1 is DFQATT and CDR2 SNEGSKA (reference sequence). The CDR3 nucleotides are TGCAGTGCGGCCGCGGGAGGGCGCGATACGCAGTATTTT. Its translation: CSAAAGGRDTQYF.

This clonotype was detected a few times. V and J are TRBV10-1 and TRBJ1-1, with TRBD1 as a possible D gene (5 bases). The CDR3 covers 15 residues. The germline gives CDR1 WNHNN, CDR2 SYGVQD (reference sequence). V shed 2 bases and J shed 3 bases, with 13 bases lying between them. CDR3 DNA sequence: TGCGCCAGCAGTGAGGGTTCAGGGCCCTACACTGAAGCTTTCTTT. This codes for CASSEGSGPYTEAFF.

As concerns this clonotype: This may arise from a read error, as a much more abundant clone is one base away. V gene TRBV28 combines with J gene TRBJ1-6; 9 nucleotides agree with TRBD1. V was clipped by 5 bases and J by 12 bases; unmatched bases: 8. The CDR3 length is 14 residues. Germline loops: CDR1 MDHEN, CDR2 SYDVKM. CDR3 sequence reads: CASSATGGGIPLHF. The CDR3 DNA reads as TGTGCCAGCAGTGCGACAGGGGGAGGAATACCCCTCCACTTT.

This chain joins TRBV18 and TRBJ2-3; 12 positions agree with TRBD2. The CDR3 length is 16 residues. The germline V gene has CDR1 KGHSH and CDR2 LQKENI. V shed 6 bases, J shed 3 bases, and the junction held 7 bases outside the gene matches. The CDR3 nucleotides are TGTGCCAGCTCGATACTAGCGGGAGGAGGGACAGATACGCAGTATTTT. Translated, it gives CASSILAGGGTDTQYF.

This sequence joins TRBV5-1 and TRBJ1-1, with 8 bases aligning to TRBD1. The CDR3 spans 14 residues. J lost 4 bases, V lost 0 bases, and 2 bases had no gene match. Germline V lookup: CDR1 SGHRS, CDR2 YFSETQ. The CDR3 region has the DNA TGCGCCAGCAGCTTGGACGGACAGGGCACTGAAGCTTTCTTT. Translating gives CASSLDGQGTEAFF.

This chain links TRBV6-1 with TRBJ2-3, with D perhaps matching TRBD1 (5 bases). This CDR3 has 15 residues. V was shortened by 6 bases and J by 0 bases, with 13 bases between the two germline ends. Germline CDR1 is MNHNS and CDR2 is SASEGT. The CDR3 here is CASRFSGFSTDTQYF. In DNA form, the CDR3 reads TGTGCCAGCAGGTTCTCAGGGTTTAGCACAGATACGCAGTATTTT.

This clonotype was counted only a few times. The chain joins TRBV7-2 to TRBJ2-1; the match to TRBD2 covers 12 bases. In germline, CDR1 is SGHTA, CDR2 FQGNSA. V shed 5 bases, J shed 11 bases, and the junction held 10 bases outside the gene matches. CDR3 length equals 15 residues. CDR3 sequence (DNA): TGTGCCAGCAGCGCGTGGGGACTAGCGGGTCCAAAGCAGTTCTTC. As protein: CASSAWGLAGPKQFF.

This clonotype was picked up many times. The V and J genes are TRBV7-6 and TRBJ1-2; the match to TRBD1 covers 12 bases. Trimming cost V 5 bases and J 5 bases; bases outside gene matches: 6. Germline V gene lookup returns CDR1 SGHVS and CDR2 FNYEAQ. This CDR3 is built from 15 residues. CDR3 in amino acids: CASSPGTGGIYGYTF. CDR3 nucleotide sequence: TGTGCCAGCAGCCCCGGGACAGGGGGCATATATGGCTACACCTTC.

The genes are TRBV6-2 or TRBV6-3 and TRBJ2-3; perhaps TRBD2 as D (6 bases). The CDR3 totals 14 residues. V lost 8 bases, J lost 7 bases, and 19 bases lay in between. Germline V CDR1 and CDR2: MNHEY, SVGEGT. The CDR3 region is CASGDPPGLHTQYF. In DNA form, the CDR3 reads TGTGCCAGCGGGGACCCTCCGGGACTCCATACGCAGTATTTT.

This clonotype was counted between two and nine times. The chain combines TRBV7-2 with TRBJ2-7, with D perhaps matching TRBD1 (5 bases). CDR1 and CDR2 (germline): SGHTA, FQGNSA. This CDR3 has 13 amino acids. V dropped 1 base and J dropped 6 bases, with 10 bases sitting between them. In DNA, the CDR3 is TGTGCCAGCAGCTTAGGGACAAGATTCGAGCAGTACTTC. This encodes CASSLGTRFEQYF.

CDR3 DNA sequence: TGTGCCAGCAGTTTGTCAGCTTTTTATGGCTACACCTTC. Its translation is CASSLSAFYGYTF. This sequence joins TRBV28 and TRBJ1-2; D not certain. Germline loops: CDR1 MDHEN, CDR2 SYDVKM. The CDR3 extends over 13 amino acids. The germline V and J ends were trimmed by 3 bases and 5 bases, with 10 bases remaining between them.

The rearrangement joins TRBV11-2 to TRBJ2-2, with no clear D. The CDR3 loop spans 15 amino acids. Deletions cut 5 bases from V and 0 bases from J, with 10 bases between. Germline CDR1 is SGHAT and CDR2 is FQNNGV. CDR3: CASSPNFANTGELFF. In DNA form, the CDR3 reads TGTGCCAGCAGCCCTAATTTCGCGAACACCGGGGAGCTGTTTTTT.

This clonotype was seen only a few times. This sequence joins TRBV19 and TRBJ2-3; no definite D call. The CDR3 has 16 amino acids. Looked up from germline, CDR1 is LNHDA and CDR2 is SQIVND (reference sequence). Trimming removed 5 bases at V and 2 bases at J, with 17 bases between. Written as DNA, the CDR3 is TGTGCCAGTAGTCCATTGAACCGGGCCAACACAGATACGCAGTATTTT. It translates to CASSPLNRANTDTQYF.

Many counts were recorded for this clonotype. The gene calls are TRBV7-3 and TRBJ2-1; TRBD2 might be the D (6 bases). The CDR3 length is 13 residues. V was shortened by 2 bases and J by 8 bases, with 10 bases between the two germline ends. Looked up from germline, CDR1 is SGHTA and CDR2 is FQGTGA. The CDR3 DNA follows: TGTGCCAGCAGCTTATGGGCTAGCGATGAGCAGTTCTTC. The encoded protein is CASSLWASDEQFF.

There are many counts of this clonotype. The chain carries TRBV20-1 and TRBJ2-1, with 7 bases that match TRBD2. The CDR3 has 13 residues. Germline CDR1 is DFQATT and CDR2 is SNEGSKA (reference sequence). The V and J ends lost 1 base and 7 bases, in that order; junction bases with no gene match: 4. The CDR3 here is CSARVREWNEQFF. The CDR3 DNA follows: TGCAGTGCTAGAGTGCGGGAGTGGAATGAGCAGTTCTTC.

This chain links TRBV19 with TRBJ2-1, with D possibly TRBD2 on 6 matching bases. V was trimmed by 5 bases and J by 8 bases, leaving 16 bases between them. Germline V gene lookup returns CDR1 LNHDA and CDR2 SQIVND (reference sequence). There are 14 residues in the CDR3. CDR3 nucleotides: TGTGCCAGTAGTCCCGGGACTCCCGGGGATGAGCAGTTCTTC. Translating it yields CASSPGTPGDEQFF.

V is TRBV6-1 and J is TRBJ2-3; 9 nucleotides match TRBD2. This CDR3 contains 17 residues. Germline V gene sequence: CDR1 MNHNS, CDR2 SASEGT. V dropped 6 bases and J dropped 0; count of bases not matched to a gene: 10. CDR3: CASRDGSGSASTDTQYF. The CDR3 nucleotides are TGTGCCAGCAGGGACGGTAGCGGGAGTGCTAGCACAGATACGCAGTATTTT.

This chain connects TRBV7-9 to TRBJ1-6, with D uncertain. Germline CDR1 SEHNR, CDR2 FQNEAQ (reference sequence). V was cut by 1 base and J by 4 bases, with 14 bases left in between. The CDR3 has 17 amino acids. This CDR3 is CASSLGGAWRYNSPLHF. In DNA, the CDR3 is TGTGCCAGCAGCTTAGGGGGAGCGTGGCGGTATAATTCACCCCTCCACTTT.